Given below is one T cell receptor beta chain in context. Its matching antigen is unknown. Germline lookup yields CDR1 MNHEY and CDR2 SVGAGI. The CDR3 spans 17 residues. J was trimmed by 0 bases and V by 6 bases; bases with no gene match: 6. The sample comes from a study of identical twins. Study results and caveats: Conclusions leaned on cross-sectional statistical analysis and did not track the same donors over time.

Unique molecular identifiers were present on the cDNA, and a universal primer site came from template switching. Each CDR3 protein gets one entry after TCRdb re-called the 5' RACE reads with MiXCR. The sample shows about 700,000 distinct CDR3 sequences, 8.6% of them seen only once. Only healthy Caucasians were included as donors. This sample also belongs to another study, concerning yellow fever vaccine responses in identical twins.

Sequencing was done on a sample of PBMCs. The receptor was isolated from a woman between 18 and 29 years old in good health. The J gene is TRBJ1-4, the V gene TRBV6-5, with TRBD1 matching over 11 bases. CDR3 sequence (DNA): TGTGCCAGCAGCTACGGGACAGGGGGGACAACTAATGAAAAACTGTTTTTT. It specifies CASSYGTGGTTNEKLFF.